A single sample gave rise to the 22 T cell receptor beta chains below, sequenced in a study of blood T cell repertoires in COVID-19. Sequencing was performed with immunoSEQ multiplex PCR; in TCRdb, only in-frame clones are kept and a portion is missing. The sample holds some 73,000 clones, roughly 90% seen once. The specimen was peripheral blood. The source is a human donor in a cohort sampled during active COVID-19.

The rearrangement uses TRBV21-1 and TRBJ2-5; TRBD1 is the table's D call, not checked against the DNA. TRBV21-1 is a documented pseudogene. This CDR3 region has 10 residues. In DNA, the CDR3 is TGTGCCAGCAATCCAGTGGCCCAGTACTTC. This gives the protein CASNPVAQYF.

The chain recombines TRBV6-5 with TRBJ1-2, with 11 bases identical to TRBD1. The V and J ends lost 1 base and 7 bases, in that order; junction bases with no gene match: 2. The CDR3 has 14 amino acids. Germline lookup yields CDR1 MNHEY and CDR2 SVGAGI. The CDR3 bases are TGTGCCAGCAGTTACTACGGGACAGGGGGTGGCTACACCTTC. Translating gives CASSYYGTGGGYTF.

The chain combines TRBV2 with TRBJ1-1, with D maybe TRBD1 (5 bases). This CDR3 contains 13 residues. V was trimmed by 7 bases and J by 1 base, leaving 10 bases between them. CDR1 is SNHLY and CDR2 is FYNNEI in the germline V gene. This chain's CDR3 is CASTVGENTEAFF. The CDR3 DNA is TGTGCCAGCACTGTAGGGGAGAACACTGAAGCTTTCTTT.

This clone was recorded only once. This rearrangement joins TRBV11-2 to TRBJ2-1; TRBD1 matches 7 bases. The length of the CDR3 is 15 residues. The trim removed 4 bases at V and 6 bases at J, leaving 9 bases unmatched. From germline, CDR1 is SGHAT and CDR2 FQNNGV. The CDR3 reads CASSSRGTAPNEQFF. The CDR3 DNA follows: TGTGCCAGCAGCTCGAGGGGGACAGCTCCCAATGAGCAGTTCTTC.

This chain uses TRBV6-2 or TRBV6-3 with TRBJ1-1, with D perhaps TRBD1 (6 bases). Germline CDR1 is MNHEY and CDR2 is SVGEGT. This CDR3 spans 12 amino acids. V lost 4 bases and J 11 bases, leaving 14 bases between the germline ends. For the CDR3, the DNA is TGTGCCAGCAGTTGGAACAGGGAGACGGCTTTCTTT. Translation: CASSWNRETAFF.

This chain joins TRBV27 and TRBJ1-5; TRBD1 might be the D (5 bases). Trimming took 3 bases from V and 7 from J, leaving 13 bases between them. CDR3 size: 14 residues. The germline CDR1 and CDR2 sequences are MNHEY and SMNVEV (reference sequence). CDR3 region: CASSFGGSRQPQHF. The CDR3 DNA follows: TGTGCCAGCAGTTTCGGGGGATCTAGGCAGCCCCAGCATTTT.

The V call is TRBV19, the J call TRBJ2-1; D gene uncertain. Between the trimmed V and J ends, which lost 3 bases and 6 bases, there was a span of 6 bases. Germline values: CDR1 LNHDA, CDR2 SQIVND (reference sequence). The CDR3 runs 12 residues. The CDR3: CASSMRINEQFF. CDR3 nucleotide sequence: TGTGCCAGTAGTATGCGGATCAATGAGCAGTTCTTC.

The chain couples TRBV5-1 to TRBJ1-1, with no clear D. CDR1 and CDR2 from the germline V gene are SGHRS and YFSETQ. V lost 5 bases and J lost 7, with 15 bases in between. There are 13 residues in the CDR3. As DNA, the CDR3 is TGCGCCAGCAGTTCCGGTCCGGCGGGTGAAGCTTTCTTT. Protein sequence: CASSSGPAGEAFF.

The chain is built from TRBV10-1 and TRBJ1-1, with a tentative D call TRBD1 (5 bases). Germline V gene data show CDR1 as WNHNN and CDR2 as SYGVQD (reference sequence). The CDR3 runs 12 residues. The V and J ends lost 2 bases and 8 bases respectively, with 9 bases between them. The CDR3 sequence is CASSEQGREAFF. The CDR3, as DNA: TGCGCCAGCAGTGAGCAGGGAAGGGAAGCTTTCTTT.

The chain has TRBV19 and TRBJ1-5; 7 bases agree with TRBD1. The CDR3 runs 16 residues. Germline values: CDR1 LNHDA, CDR2 SQIVND (reference sequence). The V and J ends lost 0 bases and 2 bases, in that order; junction bases with no gene match: 4. CDR3 sequence reads: CASSIDRQGGNQPQHF. For the CDR3, the DNA is TGTGCCAGTAGTATAGACAGACAGGGAGGCAATCAGCCCCAGCATTTT.

This chain joins TRBV5-5 and TRBJ1-2; tentatively, D is TRBD1 (6 bases). Germline CDR1 SGHKS, CDR2 YYEKEE (reference sequence). CDR3 length: 16 amino acids. V was cut by 4 bases and J by 1 base, with 17 bases left in between. In DNA form, the CDR3 reads TGTGCCAGCAGCACCCCGGACAGTCTCCGTAACTATGGCTACACCTTC. Its protein product is CASSTPDSLRNYGYTF.

The chain joins TRBV19 to TRBJ1-2; 10 nucleotides line up with TRBD1. Germline CDR1 and CDR2: LNHDA and SQIVND (reference sequence). The CDR3 length is 16 residues. Losses at the gene ends were 3 bases for V and 6 bases for J; bases not matched to a gene: 10. CDR3 nucleotide sequence: TGTGCCAGTAGTATCCTTGGACAGGGGGGGTCGAATGGCTACACCTTC. This codes for CASSILGQGGSNGYTF.

This clone was seen only once. This chain uses TRBV24-1 with TRBJ2-1; TRBD2 matches at 7 bases. The CDR3 extends over 16 amino acids. Germline V gene sequence: CDR1 KGHDR, CDR2 SFDVKD. Trimming cost V 0 bases and J 5 bases; bases outside gene matches: 6. DNA for the CDR3: TGTGCCACCAGTGATTTGAACGGGGGAGGGAACAATGAGCAGTTCTTC. This sequence encodes CATSDLNGGGNNEQFF.

The chain has TRBV2 and TRBJ2-3, with 8 bases identical to TRBD2. Germline values: CDR1 SNHLY, CDR2 FYNNEI. The CDR3 sequence is 15 residues long. The V segment lost 11 bases and the J segment 2 bases; nucleotides outside the gene matches: 12. In DNA, the CDR3 is TGTGCCGCCCAGGTATCGCGGGGGGACACAGATACGCAGTATTTT. Translating it yields CAAQVSRGDTDTQYF.

This clone was observed a single time. The V and J genes are TRBV5-8 and TRBJ2-6, with D possibly matching TRBD1 (6 bases). Germline V gene lookup returns CDR1 SGHTS and CDR2 YDEGEE. CDR3 length equals 14 residues. V lost 3 bases and J 2 bases, leaving 6 bases between the germline ends. The CDR3 DNA follows: TGTGCCAGCAGCTGGACAGCTGGGGCCAACGTCCTGACTTTC. This codes for CASSWTAGANVLTF. Based on the CDR3 plus reference TRBV5-8 and TRBJ2-6, the full variable domain is EAGVTQSPTHLIKTRGQQATLRCSPISGHTSVYWYQQALGLGLQFLLWYDEGEERNRGNFPPRFSGRQFPNYSSELNVNALELEDSALYLCASSWTAGANVLTFGAGSRLTVL.

This clone has only a few counts. The V gene is TRBV7-6, the J gene TRBJ2-2; TRBD2 is a possible D gene (5 bases). The CDR3 consists of 13 residues. Germline values: CDR1 SGHVS, CDR2 FNYEAQ. V was pared by 3 bases and J by 5 bases, with 7 bases between. The CDR3 protein is CASSFGETGELFF. The DNA of the CDR3 is TGTGCCAGCAGCTTCGGGGAGACCGGGGAGCTGTTTTTT.

V gene TRBV7-9 combines with J gene TRBJ1-6; 7 bases align to TRBD1. Germline V gene lookup returns CDR1 SEHNR and CDR2 FQNEAQ (reference sequence). Trimming cost V 11 bases and J 6 bases; bases outside gene matches: 10. This CDR3 comprises 14 residues. The CDR3 here is CASDEGARNSPLHF. The CDR3 bases are TGTGCCTCTGATGAGGGGGCGCGTAATTCACCCCTCCACTTT. Drawing the rest from reference TRBV7-9 and TRBJ1-6, the complete variable domain is DTGVSQNPRHKITKRGQNVTFRCDPISEHNRLYWYRQTLGQGPEFLTYFQNEAQLEKSRLLSDRFSAERPKGSFSTLEIQRTEQGDSAMYLCASDEGARNSPLHFGNGTRLTVT.

This chain joins TRBV7-9 and TRBJ2-3; a weak D match, TRBD1 (6 bases). CDR1 is SEHNR and CDR2 is FQNEAQ in the germline V gene (reference sequence). Trimming pared 3 bases from V and 4 bases from J, leaving 14 bases between. There are 15 residues in the CDR3. For the CDR3, the DNA is TGTGCCAGCAGCTTCCCGGACAGAATCGCAGATACGCAGTATTTT. This gives the protein CASSFPDRIADTQYF.

The DNA for the CDR3 is TGCGCCAGCAGCCAAGAAGCGGGGACCCCCACAGATACGCAGTATTTT. It codes for CASSQEAGTPTDTQYF. The chain recombines TRBV4-1 with TRBJ2-3, with 7 bases identical to TRBD2. The CDR3 length is 16 residues. Germline CDR1 reads MGHRA; CDR2 reads YSYEKL. J lost 2 bases, V lost 0 bases, and 5 bases had no gene match.

The chain joins TRBV2 to TRBJ2-6; possible D gene TRBD1, 6 bases. Germline V gene data show CDR1 as SNHLY and CDR2 as FYNNEI. V dropped 7 bases and J dropped 1 base, with 20 bases sitting between them. The CDR3 runs 18 residues. The CDR3 region has the DNA TGTGCCAGCAACGGCAGGGGTTCGGATAGTTCTGGGGCCAACGTCCTGACTTTC. This sequence encodes CASNGRGSDSSGANVLTF. Variable domain in full (rest from reference TRBV2 and TRBJ2-6): EPEVTQTPSHQVTQMGQEVILRCVPISNHLYFYWYRQILGQKVEFLVSFYNNEISEKSEIFDDQFSVERPDGSNFTLKIRSTKLEDSAMYFCASNGRGSDSSGANVLTFGAGSRLTVL.

This clone turned up a few times. This chain connects TRBV6-5 to TRBJ1-2; D may be TRBD1 (5 bases). The CDR3 contains 13 residues. Between the trimmed V and J ends, which lost 5 bases and 5 bases, there was a span of 12 bases. The germline V gene encodes CDR1 MNHEY and CDR2 SVGAGI. The chain's CDR3 is CASSKTARYGYTF. The CDR3 DNA sequence: TGTGCCAGCAGTAAGACAGCTAGGTATGGCTACACCTTC.

V gene TRBV19 combines with J gene TRBJ2-1, with 10 bases identical to TRBD2. The CDR3 runs 20 residues. The V and J ends lost 0 bases and 6 bases, in that order; junction bases with no gene match: 17. Germline V gene lookup returns CDR1 LNHDA and CDR2 SQIVND (reference sequence). The CDR3 DNA sequence: TGTGCCAGTAGTATAGAATGGCGGCTAGCGGGGGCCCCAGTATCCAATGAGCAGTTCTTC. Protein sequence: CASSIEWRLAGAPVSNEQFF.